The 17 T cell receptor beta chains given below trace back to one sample, sequenced in a study of T and B cells in COVID-19 patients. TRB rearrangements were amplified by multiplex PCR with BIOMED2 TRB-A/B primers. One entry per CDR3 protein results from TCRdb running MiXCR on the multiplex PCR reads. The sample carries over 10,000 distinct CDR3 sequences, roughly 23% recorded once. Each TRB amplification used about 230-550 ng of genomic DNA from blood. The source material was blood. The receptors originated from a human donor who had recovered from COVID-19.

V gene TRBV7-9 combines with J gene TRBJ2-1; 7 positions agree with TRBD2. With V trimmed by 5 bases and J by 4 bases, 8 bases remained unmatched. Germline CDR1 SEHNR, CDR2 FQNEAQ (reference sequence). This CDR3 has 15 residues. The DNA of the CDR3 is TGTGCCAGCAGCCCTAGGCGGGGGTTATACAATGAGCAGTTCTTC. Protein sequence: CASSPRRGLYNEQFF.

CDR3 bases: TGCGCCAGCGCTTGGGTGGAGGACTTGGACACTGAAGCTTTCTTT. It codes for CASAWVEDLDTEAFF. This rearrangement joins TRBV10-2 to TRBJ1-1; D uncertain. The CDR3 is made up of 15 amino acids. Germline V lookup: CDR1 WSHSY, CDR2 SAAADI. The ends were cut back, 8 bases at V and 3 bases at J, with 19 bases in the middle.

The chain employs TRBV20-1 and TRBJ2-7; possible D gene TRBD2, 5 bases. Germline lookup yields CDR1 DFQATT and CDR2 SNEGSKA (reference sequence). The V end was cut by 0 bases, the J end by 3 bases, with 12 bases between. CDR3 size: 14 residues. CDR3 residues: CSARDMGDVYEQYF. As DNA, the CDR3 is TGCAGTGCTAGAGATATGGGAGACGTCTACGAGCAGTACTTC.

A single count supports this clonotype. Given a much more abundant clone one base away, this may be a read error. The gene calls are TRBV6-5 and TRBJ1-4; TRBD1 is a possible D gene (6 bases). This CDR3 contains 13 residues. CDR1 is MNHEY, CDR2 SVGAGI, per germline. The DNA of the CDR3 is TGTGCCAGCGGAACAGGGATATTTGAAGAACTGTTTTTT. Its protein product is CASGTGIFEELFF.

At least ten counts were recorded for this clonotype. V usage is TRBV18 and J usage is TRBJ1-2; 7 bases line up with TRBD1. The CDR3 is 13 residues long. CDR1 is KGHSH, CDR2 LQKENI, per germline. V was clipped by 3 bases and J by 6 bases; unmatched bases: 4. CDR3 loop: CASSPQGDHGYTF. The CDR3 DNA reads TGTGCCAGCTCACCCCAGGGGGACCATGGCTACACCTTC.

The chain is built from TRBV4-1 and TRBJ2-7; 12 bases agree with TRBD2. CDR3 length: 18 amino acids. V lost 1 base to trimming and J lost 3 bases; unmatched junction nucleotides: 10. Germline CDR1 and CDR2: MGHRA and YSYEKL. CDR3 bases: TGCGCCAGCAGCCAAGTAAGTCTAGCGGGAGGGCAAGACTACGAGCAGTACTTC. Protein product: CASSQVSLAGGQDYEQYF.

This clonotype has a count of ten or more. The chain couples TRBV6-1 to TRBJ1-2; no reliable D call. The germline V gene encodes CDR1 MNHNS and CDR2 SASEGT. V dropped 7 bases and J dropped 3 bases, with 9 bases sitting between them. The length of the CDR3 is 12 residues. For the CDR3, the DNA is TGTGCCAGCACGGGGTTGGACTATGGCTACACCTTC. This encodes CASTGLDYGYTF.

This clonotype was counted ten times or more. The chain uses TRBV5-4 and TRBJ2-7; TRBD1 matches at 7 bases. There are 14 residues in the CDR3. The trim removed 3 bases at V and 4 bases at J, leaving 7 bases unmatched. Germline V CDR1 and CDR2: SGHNT, YYREEE (reference sequence). Here the CDR3 DNA reads TGTGCCAGCAGCTCGTCTTGGGACAGTTACGAGCAGTACTTC. Residues: CASSSSWDSYEQYF.

This clonotype is labeled medium-sized (0.01 to 0.1%). This chain joins TRBV6-2 or TRBV6-3 and TRBJ2-5, with 9 bases aligning to TRBD2. The CDR3 totals 15 residues. The trim removed 6 bases at V and 2 bases at J, leaving 7 bases unmatched. Germline V gives CDR1 MNHEY, CDR2 SVGEGT. CDR3 nucleotides: TGTGCCAGCAGCCCCGTGACTAGCGGACAAGAGACCCAGTACTTC. Its protein is CASSPVTSGQETQYF.

The chain is built from TRBV7-9 and TRBJ1-4; TRBD1 might be the D (6 bases). V was shortened by 5 bases and J by 0 bases, with 19 bases between the two germline ends. The germline V gene has CDR1 SEHNR and CDR2 FQNEAQ (reference sequence). The CDR3 spans 18 residues. CDR3 sequence: CASSANLRGRATNEKLFF. CDR3 DNA: TGTGCCAGCAGCGCTAACCTCAGGGGTAGAGCAACTAATGAAAAACTGTTTTTT. The full variable domain, with the rest looked up from reference TRBV7-9 and TRBJ1-4, is DTGVSQNPRHKITKRGQNVTFRCDPISEHNRLYWYRQTLGQGPEFLTYFQNEAQLEKSRLLSDRFSAERPKGSFSTLEIQRTEQGDSAMYLCASSANLRGRATNEKLFFGSGTQLSVL.

In its sample, this clonotype is medium-sized. This chain links TRBV15 with TRBJ2-1, with D tentatively TRBD1 or TRBD2 (5 bases each). Deletions cut 0 bases from V and 8 bases from J, with 11 bases between. Germline CDR1 reads LNHNV; CDR2 reads YYDKDF (reference sequence). The CDR3 covers 14 residues. The CDR3 loop reads CATSRDMGVDEQFF. Written as DNA, the CDR3 is TGTGCCACCAGCAGAGATATGGGGGTGGATGAGCAGTTCTTC.

In this sample, this clonotype is medium-sized. The chain is built from TRBV30 and TRBJ1-4, with D perhaps TRBD1 (6 bases). CDR3 length: 14 residues. Trimming took off 7 bases at V and 3 bases at J, with 15 bases between the two ends. Per the germline V gene, CDR1 is GTSNPN and CDR2 is SVGIG (reference sequence). CDR3 residues: CAFTVDRSNEKLFF. The CDR3 nucleotides read TGTGCCTTCACCGTGGACAGATCTAATGAAAAACTGTTTTTT.

The chain carries TRBV12-3 or TRBV12-4 and TRBJ2-2, with 11 nucleotides matching TRBD2. The CDR3 totals 16 residues. Losses at the gene ends were 6 bases for V and 6 bases for J; bases not matched to a gene: 9. CDR3 DNA sequence: TGTGCCAGCAGACTTTTAGCGGGGGGGACGGCCGGGGAGCTGTTTTTT. It codes for CASRLLAGGTAGELFF.

Concerning this clonotype itself: This clone may be a read error of a much larger clone one base away. J is TRBJ2-7 and V is TRBV27, with 8 nucleotides matching TRBD1. After removal of 9 bases from V and 5 bases from J, the junction contained 12 bases not matched to a gene. The CDR3 consists of 14 residues. CDR1 and CDR2 (germline): MNHEY, SMNVEV (reference sequence). CDR3 sequence (DNA): TGTGCCAGAAGTCCCAACAGGGGGGATAACGAGCAGTACTTC. Protein sequence: CARSPNRGDNEQYF.

This clonotype is medium-sized within its sample. The gene calls are TRBV27 and TRBJ2-5, with 7 nucleotides matching TRBD1. Per the germline V gene, CDR1 is MNHEY and CDR2 is SMNVEV (reference sequence). This CDR3 is 13 amino acids long. V trimming: 7 bases; J trimming: 5 bases; junction bases outside the gene matches: 7. The CDR3 sequence is CASTRQGEETQYF. CDR3 nucleotide sequence: TGTGCCAGCACCAGACAGGGCGAGGAGACCCAGTACTTC.

This clonotype rates as medium-sized (0.01 to 0.1%). The CDR3: CASRTSGRGTGELFF. The CDR3 bases are TGTGCCAGCAGGACTAGCGGGAGAGGCACCGGGGAGCTGTTTTTT. V and J are TRBV6-5 and TRBJ2-2, with 12 bases that match TRBD2. This CDR3 region has 15 residues. Germline V gene lookup returns CDR1 MNHEY and CDR2 SVGAGI. V lost 6 bases, J lost 4 bases, and 3 bases stayed unmatched.

The chain combines TRBV29-1 with TRBJ2-3; 16 bases are a match to TRBD2. Germline CDR1 SQVTM, CDR2 ANQGSEA. The CDR3 extends over 15 amino acids. V lost 5 bases to trimming and J lost 4 bases; unmatched junction nucleotides: 3. CDR3 residues: CSVTGTSGGADTQYF. The CDR3 DNA follows: TGCAGCGTTACCGGGACTAGCGGGGGGGCAGATACGCAGTATTTT.